A single sample gave rise to the 24 T cell receptor beta chains below, sequenced in a study of shared clonotypes between healthy human individuals. Libraries were prepared by immunoSEQ multiplex PCR; TCRdb keeps only in-frame clonotypes and omits some of them. The top ten clones hold 1.5% to 2% of a sample with approximately 1.9 million clones, around 93% of them seen once. Selected positively for CCR7 and CD45RO-negative, naive CD8 cells excluded terminally differentiated effector memory CD45RA+ cells. The source material was naive CD8+ T cells from PBMCs. The source of these receptors is a man younger than 35 in good health. Some clones in this sample may be carry-over from other donors' samples.

This chain connects TRBV11-2 to TRBJ2-3; the D gene is possibly TRBD1 (6 bases). Trimming pared 1 base from V and 0 bases from J, leaving 11 bases between. Germline V CDR1 and CDR2: SGHAT, FQNNGV. The CDR3 is 16 residues long. The CDR3, as DNA: TGTGCCAGCAGCTTAGTATACAGGGTCAGCACAGATACGCAGTATTTT. Encoded protein: CASSLVYRVSTDTQYF.

The V gene is TRBV28, the J gene TRBJ2-2, with 7 nucleotides matching TRBD1. The CDR3 length is 15 residues. Trimming removed 6 bases from V and 4 bases from J; junction bases left unmatched: 8. The germline V gene encodes CDR1 MDHEN and CDR2 SYDVKM. In DNA, the CDR3 is TGTGCCAGCAGAATAACCGACAGGGCCACCGGGGAGCTGTTTTTT. This gives the protein CASRITDRATGELFF.

The chain uses TRBV7-9 and TRBJ2-1, with D possibly matching TRBD2 (5 bases). V was pared by 5 bases and J by 8 bases, with 19 bases between. CDR3 length: 15 residues. The germline gives CDR1 SEHNR, CDR2 FQNEAQ (reference sequence). CDR3 DNA sequence: TGTGCCAGCAGCCCCCCACTATCTAGCCTCGATGAGCAGTTCTTC. Its protein is CASSPPLSSLDEQFF.

This sequence joins TRBV7-9 and TRBJ2-7; 13 bases agree with TRBD2. The CDR3 runs to 17 residues. Germline loops: CDR1 SEHNR, CDR2 FQNEAQ (reference sequence). The V segment lost 4 bases and the J segment 4 bases; nucleotides outside the gene matches: 10. The CDR3 loop is CASSSLSGLAGVYEQYF. For the CDR3, the DNA is TGTGCCAGCAGCTCTCTCAGCGGACTAGCGGGAGTATACGAGCAGTACTTC. The full variable domain, completed using reference TRBV7-9 and TRBJ2-7, is DTGVSQNPRHKITKRGQNVTFRCDPISEHNRLYWYRQTLGQGPEFLTYFQNEAQLEKSRLLSDRFSAERPKGSFSTLEIQRTEQGDSAMYLCASSSLSGLAGVYEQYFGPGTRLTVT.

The rearrangement joins TRBV28 to TRBJ2-7; D unresolved. The CDR3 sequence is 12 residues long. Trimming cost V 10 bases and J 3 bases, with 13 bases left between them. Germline V CDR1 and CDR2: MDHEN, SYDVKM. The CDR3 loop is CATRQKIYEQYF. The CDR3 nucleotides read TGTGCCACACGACAAAAAATCTACGAGCAGTACTTC.

There are a few counts of this clone. This chain links TRBV6-5 with TRBJ1-1; 10 nucleotides match TRBD1. From germline, CDR1 is MNHEY and CDR2 SVGAGI. This CDR3 is 14 amino acids long. V shed 0 bases and J 7 bases; nucleotides not matched to a gene: 2. The CDR3, as DNA: TGTGCCAGCAGTTACTCGGGACAGGGGATTGAAGCTTTCTTT. Residues: CASSYSGQGIEAFF.

The CDR3 DNA sequence: TGTGCCAGCAGTTTAGTCACCGGGACTCAGATCACAGATACGCAGTATTTT. Translated, it gives CASSLVTGTQITDTQYF. The genes are TRBV4-2 and TRBJ2-3; the D gene is possibly TRBD2 (6 bases). CDR3 length: 17 residues. Trimming took 6 bases from V and 2 from J, leaving 21 bases between them. CDR1 is LGHNA, CDR2 YNFKEQ, per germline.

Concerning this clone itself: Other DNA sequences within the sample encode an identical CDR3. This sequence joins TRBV7-9 and TRBJ2-7; weak D call: TRBD1 (5 bases). In germline, CDR1 is SEHNR, CDR2 FQNEAQ (reference sequence). The CDR3 covers 13 residues. Between the trimmed V and J ends, which lost 3 bases and 2 bases, there was a span of 8 bases. The CDR3 nucleotides are TGTGCCAGCAGCTTGGGCAGGGCCTACGAGCAGTACTTC. Amino acid sequence: CASSLGRAYEQYF. Together with reference TRBV7-9 and TRBJ2-7, the CDR3 gives the full variable domain: DTGVSQNPRHKITKRGQNVTFRCDPISEHNRLYWYRQTLGQGPEFLTYFQNEAQLEKSRLLSDRFSAERPKGSFSTLEIQRTEQGDSAMYLCASSLGRAYEQYFGPGTRLTVT.

Notes on this clone: Additional DNA sequences in this sample encode the identical CDR3. This chain connects TRBV7-9 to TRBJ1-6; D is uncertain. CDR1 is SEHNR, CDR2 FQNEAQ, per germline (reference sequence). The CDR3 is made up of 12 amino acids. Trimming cost V 1 base and J 9 bases, with 4 bases left between them. The CDR3 protein is CASSLGGSPLHF. Written as DNA, the CDR3 is TGTGCCAGCAGCTTAGGGGGTTCACCCCTCCACTTT.

The gene calls are TRBV7-9 and TRBJ1-5; D is uncertain. Germline V CDR1 and CDR2: SEHNR, FQNEAQ (reference sequence). Trimming removed 5 bases at V and 3 bases at J, with 17 bases between. This CDR3 is 16 amino acids long. For the CDR3, the DNA is TGTGCCAGCAGCGCGACCGAGGATCATGACAATCAGCCCCAGCATTTT. It translates to CASSATEDHDNQPQHF. The whole variable domain, remainder taken from reference TRBV7-9 and TRBJ1-5, is DTGVSQNPRHKITKRGQNVTFRCDPISEHNRLYWYRQTLGQGPEFLTYFQNEAQLEKSRLLSDRFSAERPKGSFSTLEIQRTEQGDSAMYLCASSATEDHDNQPQHFGDGTRLSIL.

The J gene is TRBJ2-7, the V gene TRBV7-2, with 8 bases fitting TRBD1. CDR3 length: 16 amino acids. Losses at the gene ends were 1 base for V and 3 bases for J; bases not matched to a gene: 8. Looked up from germline, CDR1 is SGHTA and CDR2 is FQGNSA. The CDR3 region is CASSLGLDRDFYEQYF. In DNA, the CDR3 is TGTGCCAGCAGCTTAGGTCTGGACAGGGACTTCTACGAGCAGTACTTC.

The chain uses TRBV19 and TRBJ2-2, with 11 bases that match TRBD2. J was trimmed by 8 bases and V by 3 bases; bases with no gene match: 5. Germline CDR1 LNHDA, CDR2 SQIVND (reference sequence). The CDR3 is 15 residues long. The CDR3 here is CASSMLAGGSGELFF. The CDR3 nucleotides read TGTGCCAGTAGTATGTTAGCGGGAGGGTCAGGGGAGCTGTTTTTT. The full variable domain, in which reference TRBV19 and TRBJ2-2 provide the parts outside the CDR3, is DGGITQSPKYLFRKEGQNVTLSCEQNLNHDAMYWYRQDPGQGLRLIYYSQIVNDFQKGDIAEGYSVSREKKESFPLTVTSAQKNPTAFYLCASSMLAGGSGELFFGEGSRLTVL.

The rearrangement links TRBV27 to TRBJ2-6; 7 bases are shared with TRBD2. This CDR3 comprises 18 residues. The germline V gene has CDR1 MNHEY and CDR2 SMNVEV (reference sequence). The junction had 9 bases not matched to a gene; V was cut back by 3 bases and J by 1 base. CDR3 coding DNA: TGTGCCAGCAGTTTCTTATTAGGCGGGAGTTCTGGGGCCAACGTCCTGACTTTC. Translating it yields CASSFLLGGSSGANVLTF.

The CDR3 spells CASSPPGTYIVDTGELFF. The CDR3 DNA is TGTGCCAGCAGCCCCCCCGGGACTTATATAGTGGACACCGGGGAGCTGTTTTTT. The J gene is TRBJ2-2, the V gene TRBV4-2; D is possibly TRBD2 (6 bases). The CDR3 runs 18 residues. CDR1 is LGHNA and CDR2 is YNFKEQ in the germline V gene. V lost 4 bases, J lost 3 bases, and 21 bases lay in between.

The chain couples TRBV7-3 to TRBJ2-3; D is undetermined. Between the trimmed V and J ends, which lost 5 bases and 5 bases, there was a span of 8 bases. The CDR3 spans 12 residues. Germline CDR1 is SGHTA and CDR2 is FQGTGA. CDR3 loop: CASSEYGDTQYF. As DNA, the CDR3 is TGTGCCAGCAGCGAATACGGAGATACGCAGTATTTT. The full variable domain, in which reference TRBV7-3 and TRBJ2-3 provide the parts outside the CDR3, is GAGVSQTPSNKVTEKGKYVELRCDPISGHTALYWYRQSLGQGPEFLIYFQGTGAADDSGLPNDRFFAVRPEGSVSTLKIQRTERGDSAVYLCASSEYGDTQYFGPGTRLTVL.

The chain joins TRBV5-1 to TRBJ1-1; D ambiguous. Deletions cut 0 bases from V and 3 bases from J, with 9 bases between. CDR3 length: 14 residues. CDR1 SGHRS and CDR2 YFSETQ come from the germline V gene. DNA of the CDR3: TGCGCCAGCAGCTTGGGTGGAGGGTACACTGAAGCTTTCTTT. As protein: CASSLGGGYTEAFF. Filled out from reference TRBV5-1 and TRBJ1-1, the complete variable domain reads KAGVTQTPRYLIKTRGQQVTLSCSPISGHRSVSWYQQTPGQGLQFLFEYFSETQRNKGNFPGRFSGRQFSNSRSEMNVSTLELGDSALYLCASSLGGGYTEAFFGQGTRLTVV.

V is TRBV10-1 and J is TRBJ2-3; D perhaps matches TRBD2 (5 bases). V lost 3 bases and J 2 bases, leaving 9 bases between the germline ends. Germline V CDR1 and CDR2: WNHNN, SYGVQD (reference sequence). The CDR3 is made up of 14 amino acids. In DNA form, the CDR3 reads TGCGCCAGCAGTGATATAGCGCCCACAGATACGCAGTATTTT. Protein sequence: CASSDIAPTDTQYF.

The CDR3 region has the DNA TGTGCCAGTTTGGGCGAGGGCAGGAGCTATCCACGGGAGACCCAGTACTTC. This gives the protein CASLGEGRSYPRETQYF. The chain is built from TRBV19 and TRBJ2-5, with D tentatively TRBD2 (5 bases). Germline V lookup: CDR1 LNHDA, CDR2 SQIVND (reference sequence). Trimming removed 8 bases from V and 5 bases from J, with 27 bases in between. This CDR3 region has 17 residues.

The chain combines TRBV18 with TRBJ1-1; D gene ambiguous. CDR1 and CDR2 (germline): KGHSH, LQKENI. Trimming took 6 bases from V and 2 from J, leaving 7 bases between them. This CDR3 spans 12 amino acids. The CDR3 sequence: CASSSENTEAFF. CDR3 in DNA: TGTGCCAGCTCGTCTGAAAACACTGAAGCTTTCTTT.

This clone was seen just once. J is TRBJ2-1 and V is TRBV11-2; D unclear. Germline lookup yields CDR1 SGHAT and CDR2 FQNNGV. The CDR3 sequence is 17 residues long. Between the trimmed V and J ends, which lost 5 bases and 7 bases, there was a span of 24 bases. The CDR3 sequence is CASSLAQLVLLGNEQFF. The CDR3 coding sequence is TGTGCCAGCAGCCTGGCCCAACTGGTCTTATTGGGAAATGAGCAGTTCTTC.

The chain recombines TRBV29-1 with TRBJ2-7; D possibly corresponds to TRBD1 (7 bases). Germline V gene data show CDR1 as SQVTM and CDR2 as ANQGSEA. The CDR3 is made up of 12 amino acids. Trimming stripped 5 bases from V and 4 bases from J, with 12 bases between. The CDR3 DNA sequence: TGCAGCGTTCGGAGGGGGCTGTACGAGCAGTACTTC. This sequence encodes CSVRRGLYEQYF.

This sequence joins TRBV7-8 and TRBJ2-1; possible D gene TRBD1, 6 bases. Trimming cost V 1 base and J 6 bases, with 10 bases left between them. The CDR3 runs 14 residues. Per the germline V gene, CDR1 is SGHVS and CDR2 is FQNEAQ. The CDR3 here is CASSLVTGSNEQFF. CDR3 bases: TGTGCCAGCAGCTTAGTGACAGGTTCCAATGAGCAGTTCTTC.

The chain is built from TRBV5-8 and TRBJ2-7, with D possibly TRBD2 on 5 matching bases. Germline CDR1 is SGHTS and CDR2 is YDEGEE. CDR3 length: 13 amino acids. The V end lost 1 base, the J end lost 2 bases, and 7 bases lay between the germline ends. CDR3 DNA: TGTGCCAGCAGCTTGAGCGGACCCTACGAGCAGTACTTC. This codes for CASSLSGPYEQYF.

This clone has a handful of counts. This sequence joins TRBV19 and TRBJ2-2; 7 bases line up with TRBD1. The CDR3 spans 14 residues. The V and J ends lost 7 bases and 7 bases, in that order; junction bases with no gene match: 9. Germline V lookup: CDR1 LNHDA, CDR2 SQIVND (reference sequence). CDR3 sequence (DNA): TGTGCCAGTATCTACAGGGGATACGGCGGGGAGCTGTTTTTT. It codes for CASIYRGYGGELFF.